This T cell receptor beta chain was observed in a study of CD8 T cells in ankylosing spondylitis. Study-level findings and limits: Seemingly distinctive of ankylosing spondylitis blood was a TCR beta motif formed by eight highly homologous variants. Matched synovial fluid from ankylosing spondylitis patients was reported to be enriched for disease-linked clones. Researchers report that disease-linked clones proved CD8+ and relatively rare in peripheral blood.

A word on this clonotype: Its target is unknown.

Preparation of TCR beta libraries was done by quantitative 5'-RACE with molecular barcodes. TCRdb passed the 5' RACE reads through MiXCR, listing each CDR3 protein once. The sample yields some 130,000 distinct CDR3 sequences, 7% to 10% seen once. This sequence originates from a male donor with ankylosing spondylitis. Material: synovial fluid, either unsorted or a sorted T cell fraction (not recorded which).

The CDR3 region has the DNA TGTGCCAGCAGCTTGCCTGAAGGGGATACGCAGTATTTT. Protein product: CASSLPEGDTQYF. The gene calls are TRBV5-4 and TRBJ2-3; D is uncertain. The CDR3 runs 13 residues. Germline values: CDR1 SGHNT, CDR2 YYREEE (reference sequence). V lost 1 base, J lost 6 bases, and 9 bases lay in between.